These 27 T cell receptor beta chains share one sample of origin, sequenced in a study of T cells in Graves' hyperthyroidism and ophthalmopathy. TCR beta CDR3 region amplification was performed from RNA transcripts. A set of HTBI primers served as the primers for a first-round RT-PCR of the TCR CDR3. Via MiXCR, TCRdb re-called the multiplex PCR reads, giving one row per CDR3 protein. The sample records some 500,000 distinct CDR3 sequences, approximately 15% being singletons. Material for sequencing was blood. The receptors originated from a woman in her late teens or twenties with Graves' hyperthyroidism.

In this sample, this clonotype turned up many times. The rearrangement links TRBV5-1 to TRBJ2-1; 7 nucleotides agree with TRBD2. There are 14 residues in the CDR3. The trim removed 6 bases at V and 0 bases at J, leaving 3 bases unmatched. Per germline, CDR1 SGHRS and CDR2 YFSETQ. As DNA, the CDR3 is TGCGCCAGCACGCGGGAGAGCTCCTACAATGAGCAGTTCTTC. Residues: CASTRESSYNEQFF.

This clonotype turned up a few times. The J gene is TRBJ2-1, the V gene TRBV6-1, with 7 bases aligning to TRBD2. There are 14 residues in the CDR3. Germline V gene lookup returns CDR1 MNHNS and CDR2 SASEGT. V lost 6 bases, J lost 8 bases, and 10 bases stayed unmatched. In nucleotides, the CDR3 is TGTGCCAGCAGCCCCGGGACTACCCTCTATGAGCAGTTCTTC. Protein: CASSPGTTLYEQFF.

Concerning this clonotype itself: A much larger clone lies a single base off, so this may be a read error. The gene calls are TRBV11-2 and TRBJ1-3, with D possibly TRBD1 on 6 matching bases. CDR1 and CDR2 from the germline V gene are SGHAT and FQNNGV. The CDR3 spans 15 residues. CDR3 DNA: TGTGCCAGTTTAAAGGGGGGGGCGCCTGGAAACACCACATATTTT. Translating it yields CASLKGGAPGNTTYF.

This clonotype has ten or more counts. V usage is TRBV2 and J usage is TRBJ1-6; 7 nucleotides agree with TRBD1. Germline CDR1 and CDR2: SNHLY and FYNNEI. CDR3 size: 16 residues. Trimming took 7 bases from V and 1 from J; bases not matched to a gene: 7. CDR3 protein: CASTKDRTSYNSPLHF. CDR3 DNA sequence: TGTGCCAGCACCAAGGACAGGACTTCCTATAATTCACCCCTCCACTTT.

This clonotype was found many times. V gene TRBV27 combines with J gene TRBJ1-1; 8 nucleotides align to TRBD1. V lost 3 bases, J lost 4 bases, and 4 bases stayed unmatched. CDR1 and CDR2 from the germline V gene are MNHEY and SMNVEV (reference sequence). There are 14 residues in the CDR3. For the CDR3, the DNA is TGTGCCAGCAGTTTGGGACAGGCTCCCACTGAAGCTTTCTTT. Its protein product is CASSLGQAPTEAFF.

Many counts were recorded for this clonotype. The V gene is TRBV12-3 or TRBV12-4, the J gene TRBJ2-1; no clear D gene. V shed 4 bases and J shed 6 bases, with 16 bases lying between them. This CDR3 contains 15 residues. CDR3 sequence: CASSWTRDPSNEQFF. CDR3 DNA sequence: TGTGCCAGCAGTTGGACCCGAGACCCAAGCAATGAGCAGTTCTTC.

Ten or more counts support this clonotype. This rearrangement joins TRBV28 to TRBJ2-3, with 9 nucleotides matching TRBD2. V was pared by 6 bases and J by 3 bases, with 13 bases of the junction left unmatched. The CDR3 spans 17 residues. The germline gives CDR1 MDHEN, CDR2 SYDVKM. The chain's CDR3 is CASSLAGFLSSTDTQYF. CDR3 DNA: TGTGCCAGCAGCCTAGCGGGATTTCTAAGTTCGACAGATACGCAGTATTTT.

This clonotype has at least ten counts. Here the CDR3 reads CASSQISAGANVLTF. For the CDR3, the DNA is TGTGCCAGCAGCCAAATTTCAGCGGGGGCCAACGTCCTGACTTTC. The chain links TRBV3-1 to TRBJ2-6; unclear D gene. V dropped 2 bases and J dropped 4 bases, with 9 bases sitting between them. CDR1 LGHDT and CDR2 YNNKEL come from the germline V gene (reference sequence). The CDR3 is 15 amino acids.

This clonotype was counted at least ten times. The chain is built from TRBV30 and TRBJ2-6; D possibly corresponds to TRBD1 (6 bases). Germline V gene lookup returns CDR1 GTSNPN and CDR2 SVGIG (reference sequence). The CDR3 runs to 16 residues. V lost 2 bases, J lost 2 bases, and 13 bases lay in between. CDR3 bases: TGTGCCTGGAGTCAACAGGGACCGGCTGGGGCCAACGTCCTGACTTTC. Protein: CAWSQQGPAGANVLTF.

Ten or more counts support this clonotype. V is TRBV12-3 or TRBV12-4 and J is TRBJ2-2, with 9 bases identical to TRBD2. The CDR3 runs to 15 residues. J gave up 6 bases and V 7 bases, and 9 bases lay outside the gene matches. CDR3 loop: CASNIAGVVAGELFF. CDR3 nucleotide sequence: TGTGCCAGCAACATAGCGGGAGTTGTGGCCGGGGAGCTGTTTTTT.

This clonotype was detected ten times or more. J is TRBJ1-2 and V is TRBV4-2; tentative D call: TRBD1 (6 bases). This CDR3 has 15 residues. The germline V and J ends were trimmed by 0 bases and 2 bases, with 10 bases remaining between them. Germline loops: CDR1 LGHNA, CDR2 YNFKEQ. CDR3 DNA: TGTGCCAGCAGCCAAGATCCCCAGGGGAACTATGGCTACACCTTC. It codes for CASSQDPQGNYGYTF.

This clonotype showed up many times. The chain uses TRBV27 and TRBJ1-1; D call uncertain. V lost 0 bases, J lost 1 base, and 12 bases lay in between. CDR3 length: 16 residues. CDR1 and CDR2 (germline): MNHEY, SMNVEV (reference sequence). CDR3 nucleotides: TGTGCCAGCAGTTTATCGTTCGGACGGGCGAACACTGAAGCTTTCTTT. Encoded protein: CASSLSFGRANTEAFF.

In this sample, this clonotype turned up a few times. The V call is TRBV20-1, the J call TRBJ2-3; D is unresolved. The CDR3 contains 13 residues. Germline lookup yields CDR1 DFQATT and CDR2 SNEGSKA (reference sequence). V was clipped by 8 bases and J by 0 bases, with 12 bases between them. The CDR3 sequence: CSFPEVSTDTQYF. The CDR3 nucleotides read TGCAGTTTCCCCGAGGTTAGCACAGATACGCAGTATTTT.

This clonotype was seen only a few times. The chain combines TRBV19 with TRBJ1-4; no firm D call. Trimming stripped 10 bases from V and 6 bases from J, with 15 bases between. Germline V lookup: CDR1 LNHDA, CDR2 SQIVND (reference sequence). The CDR3 totals 13 residues. CDR3 region: CATRGRRDEKLFF. DNA for the CDR3: TGTGCCACTCGAGGGAGGCGAGATGAAAAACTGTTTTTT.

This clonotype was seen repeatedly, ten times or more. The chain has TRBV7-3 and TRBJ2-1, with 10 bases aligning to TRBD2. CDR3 length equals 15 residues. Germline CDR1 SGHTA, CDR2 FQGTGA. Trimming at V came to 3 bases and at J to 6 bases, leaving 5 bases not matched to a gene. CDR3 in amino acids: CASSFRTSGINEQFF. CDR3 coding DNA: TGTGCCAGCAGCTTTCGGACTAGCGGAATCAATGAGCAGTTCTTC.

This clonotype was recorded a few times. This chain uses TRBV5-1 with TRBJ1-2; D not certain. Germline CDR1 SGHRS, CDR2 YFSETQ. CDR3 length: 14 amino acids. V lost 4 bases and J 0 bases, leaving 10 bases between the germline ends. CDR3 DNA: TGCGCCAGCAGCCCGGACGGTCCTAACTATGGCTACACCTTC. The encoded protein is CASSPDGPNYGYTF. The full variable domain, with the rest looked up from reference TRBV5-1 and TRBJ1-2, is KAGVTQTPRYLIKTRGQQVTLSCSPISGHRSVSWYQQTPGQGLQFLFEYFSETQRNKGNFPGRFSGRQFSNSRSEMNVSTLELGDSALYLCASSPDGPNYGYTFGSGTRLTVV.

The table lists this clonotype with a few counts. This chain uses TRBV6-1 with TRBJ2-1; D might be TRBD2 (6 bases). The CDR3 contains 13 residues. CDR1 MNHNS and CDR2 SASEGT come from the germline V gene. Trimming took 1 base from V and 10 from J, leaving 11 bases between them. The CDR3 here is CASSEERVAEQFF. Here the CDR3 DNA reads TGTGCCAGCAGTGAAGAGCGGGTAGCGGAGCAGTTCTTC.

The rearrangement uses TRBV9 and TRBJ2-5, with 9 bases matching TRBD1. The length of the CDR3 is 15 residues. V dropped 1 base and J dropped 4; count of bases not matched to a gene: 5. Germline loops: CDR1 SGDLS, CDR2 YYNGEE. The CDR3 DNA is TGTGCCAGCAGCGTAAGGGGACAGGGAGGAGAGACCCAGTACTTC. Translated, it gives CASSVRGQGGETQYF.

This clonotype has only a few counts. The chain joins TRBV6-2 or TRBV6-3 to TRBJ2-5; D call uncertain. V dropped 0 bases and J dropped 4 bases, with 12 bases sitting between them. The CDR3 length is 15 residues. CDR1 is MNHEY and CDR2 is SVGEGT in the germline V gene. CDR3 sequence reads: CASSYSSGPSETQYF. CDR3 coding DNA: TGTGCCAGCAGTTACTCGAGTGGTCCCTCAGAGACCCAGTACTTC.

This clonotype came up many times. V usage is TRBV12-3 or TRBV12-4 and J usage is TRBJ2-1, with D unresolved. Trimming removed 3 bases from V and 5 bases from J, with 8 bases in between. This CDR3 has 13 residues. The CDR3 region is CASSLAEHNEQFF. The CDR3 DNA reads as TGTGCCAGCAGTTTGGCAGAACACAATGAGCAGTTCTTC.

This clonotype appeared a few times. V gene TRBV19 combines with J gene TRBJ2-1; 7 bases match TRBD2. Germline lookup yields CDR1 LNHDA and CDR2 SQIVND (reference sequence). The CDR3 covers 14 residues. Trimming at V came to 6 bases and at J to 9 bases, leaving 11 bases not matched to a gene. The CDR3 here is CASSRGGSGVEQFF. The CDR3 region has the DNA TGTGCCAGTAGCCGCGGCGGGAGCGGAGTTGAGCAGTTCTTC.

This clonotype was seen a handful of times. This chain uses TRBV12-5 with TRBJ1-1; no clear D gene. There are 12 residues in the CDR3. V lost 5 bases, J lost 9 bases, and 13 bases lay in between. Germline V lookup: CDR1 LGHNT, CDR2 FRNRAP. In DNA, the CDR3 is TGTGCTAGTGGTCTTGGACGGGAGCAAGCTTTCTTT. It yields the protein CASGLGREQAFF.

Worth noting for this clonotype: A much larger clone differs from this one at a single base, so this may be a read error. Here the CDR3 reads CAISGAVGFMNTEAFF. The CDR3 bases are TGTGCCATCAGTGGGGCTGTAGGCTTCATGAACACTGAAGCTTTCTTT. The chain employs TRBV10-3 and TRBJ1-1, with D unclear. Trimming shortened V by 4 bases and J by 0 bases, and 15 bases separated the two germline ends. CDR3 length equals 16 residues. Per germline, CDR1 ENHRY and CDR2 SYGVKD.

This clonotype was detected many times. The J gene is TRBJ1-6, the V gene TRBV6-2 or TRBV6-3, with D unclear. CDR1 is MNHEY, CDR2 SVGEGT, per germline. CDR3 length equals 14 residues. Trimming removed 5 bases from V and 10 bases from J, with 15 bases in between. The CDR3 DNA reads TGTGCCAGCAGTCGCATGATGAGTGGGTCACCCCTCCACTTT. It yields the protein CASSRMMSGSPLHF.

The genes are TRBV6-1 and TRBJ2-5; TRBD2 agrees at 7 bases. This CDR3 spans 13 amino acids. V was clipped by 1 base and J by 14 bases; unmatched bases: 10. CDR1 and CDR2 (germline): MNHNS, SASEGT. CDR3 sequence (DNA): TGTGCCAGCAGTGAAGTTGTATTGGGGAGGGAATACTTC. Protein product: CASSEVVLGREYF.

In the case of this clonotype: A much larger clone is a single base away; this may be a read error. The V call is TRBV25-1, the J call TRBJ2-5; 8 bases line up with TRBD2. CDR3 length equals 15 residues. Germline V gene lookup returns CDR1 MGHDK and CDR2 SYGVNS. V gave up 4 bases and J gave up 5 bases; unmatched junction bases: 9. CDR3 in amino acids: CASSVPLAGWETQYF. In DNA, the CDR3 is TGTGCCAGCAGTGTGCCTTTAGCGGGGTGGGAGACCCAGTACTTC.

Ten or more counts support this clonotype. The gene calls are TRBV5-1 and TRBJ2-1, with 8 nucleotides matching TRBD2. Germline CDR1 SGHRS, CDR2 YFSETQ. This CDR3 comprises 15 residues. The V gene end was trimmed by 4 bases and the J gene end by 2 bases; junction bases not matched to a gene: 5. The CDR3 loop reads CASSQGLVAYNEQFF. CDR3 DNA sequence: TGCGCCAGCAGCCAGGGACTAGTGGCCTACAATGAGCAGTTCTTC. Variable domain in full (rest from reference TRBV5-1 and TRBJ2-1): KAGVTQTPRYLIKTRGQQVTLSCSPISGHRSVSWYQQTPGQGLQFLFEYFSETQRNKGNFPGRFSGRQFSNSRSEMNVSTLELGDSALYLCASSQGLVAYNEQFFGPGTRLTVL.